Listed here is a single T cell receptor beta chain. What it recognizes is unknown. Vbeta (60) and Jbeta (13) primers were used in the PCR. The method was immunoSEQ multiplex PCR; TCRdb's version includes in-frame clones alone and lacks a portion of them. The sample has around 57,000 clones. This sample is drawn from a study of cytomegalovirus exposure and HLA in healthy donors. CDR3 length: 15 amino acids. Germline CDR1 reads WSHSY; CDR2 reads SAAADI. The junction had 5 bases not matched to a gene; V was cut back by 5 bases and J by 5 bases. Study outcomes and limitations: Sequence variants that were highly shared formed a cluster that was likely a sequencing artifact.

The origin of this receptor is a woman in her 50s in good health and CMV-seropositive. Specimen: PBMCs. V gene TRBV10-2 combines with J gene TRBJ2-2, with 10 positions matching TRBD1. Written as DNA, the CDR3 is TGCGCCAGCAGTCAGCGGACAGGGGGTACCGGGGAGCTGTTTTTT. This codes for CASSQRTGGTGELFF.